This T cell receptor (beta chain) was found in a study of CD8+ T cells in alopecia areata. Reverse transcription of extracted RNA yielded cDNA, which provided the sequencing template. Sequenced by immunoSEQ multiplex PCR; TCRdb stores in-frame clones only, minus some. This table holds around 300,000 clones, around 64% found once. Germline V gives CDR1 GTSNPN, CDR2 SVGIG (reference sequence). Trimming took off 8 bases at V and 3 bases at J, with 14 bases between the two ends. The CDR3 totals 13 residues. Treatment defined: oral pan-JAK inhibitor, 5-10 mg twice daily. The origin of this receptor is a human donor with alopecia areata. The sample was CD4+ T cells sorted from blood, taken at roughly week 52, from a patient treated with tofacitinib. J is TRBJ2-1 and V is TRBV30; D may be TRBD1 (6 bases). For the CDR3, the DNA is TGTGCCGCCTACAGGGATAGCTACAATGAGCAGTTCTTC. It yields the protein CAAYRDSYNEQFF.